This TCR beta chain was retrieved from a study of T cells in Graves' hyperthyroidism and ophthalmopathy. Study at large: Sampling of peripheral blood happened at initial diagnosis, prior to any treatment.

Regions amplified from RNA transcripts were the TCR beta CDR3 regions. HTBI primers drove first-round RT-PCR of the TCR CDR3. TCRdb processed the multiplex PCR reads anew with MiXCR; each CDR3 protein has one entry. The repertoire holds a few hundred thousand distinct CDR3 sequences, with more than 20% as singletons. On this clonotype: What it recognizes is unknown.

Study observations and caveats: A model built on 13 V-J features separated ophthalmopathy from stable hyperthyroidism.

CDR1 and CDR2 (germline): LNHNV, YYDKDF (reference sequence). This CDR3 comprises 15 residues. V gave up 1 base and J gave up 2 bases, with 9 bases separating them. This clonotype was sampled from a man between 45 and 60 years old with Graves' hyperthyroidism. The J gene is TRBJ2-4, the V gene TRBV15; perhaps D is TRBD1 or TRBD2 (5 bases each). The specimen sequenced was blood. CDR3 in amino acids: CATSRVGGTKNIQYF. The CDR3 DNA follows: TGTGCCACCAGCAGAGTTGGGGGAACCAAAAACATTCAGTACTTC.